The clone carrying this TCR beta chain was detected once. This entry belongs to a study of PD-L1 blockade in urothelial cancer. Study-level background: Patients' atezolizumab regimen, 1,200 mg intravenously every 3 weeks, began around 2014.

In germline, CDR1 is SNHLY, CDR2 FYNNEI. V dropped 10 bases and J dropped 6; count of bases not matched to a gene: 12. CDR3 size: 14 residues. Produced via immunoSEQ multiplex PCR; TCRdb's table is partial and in-frame only. The table lists some 100,000 clones, about nine tenths of them singletons, with just over 0.9% in the top ten. The chain carries TRBV2 and TRBJ1-2; 9 nucleotides align to TRBD1. The sample was PBMCs, taken around atezolizumab (anti-PD-L1) treatment. This sequence originates from a woman aged 80 or over with urothelial cancer. CDR3 residues: CATGTGNTWDGYTF. The DNA of the CDR3 is TGTGCCACCGGGACAGGGAACACTTGGGATGGCTACACCTTC.